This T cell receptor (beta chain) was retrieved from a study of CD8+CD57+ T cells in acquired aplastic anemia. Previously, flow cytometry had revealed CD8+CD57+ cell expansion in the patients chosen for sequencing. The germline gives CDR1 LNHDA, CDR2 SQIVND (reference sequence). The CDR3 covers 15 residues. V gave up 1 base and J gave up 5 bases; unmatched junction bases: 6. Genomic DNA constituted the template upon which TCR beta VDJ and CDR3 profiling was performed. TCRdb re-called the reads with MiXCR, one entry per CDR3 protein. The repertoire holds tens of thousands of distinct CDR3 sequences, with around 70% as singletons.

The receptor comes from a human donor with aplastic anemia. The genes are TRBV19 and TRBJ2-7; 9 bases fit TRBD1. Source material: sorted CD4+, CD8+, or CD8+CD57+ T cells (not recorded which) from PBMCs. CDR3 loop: CASSIGGQGVHEQYF. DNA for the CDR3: TGTGCCAGTAGTATAGGGGGACAGGGTGTCCACGAGCAGTACTTC.